This T cell receptor beta chain was sequenced for a study of metastatic and nonmetastatic thyroid tumors. Study background: Repertoires from malignant and benign thyroid patients were compared across blood and tumor or nodule tissue.

CDR3 length: 12 amino acids. Germline CDR1 reads DFQATT; CDR2 reads SNEGSKA (reference sequence). Trimming took off 4 bases at V and 7 bases at J, with 14 bases between the two ends. Methods used by the authors: A distant-metastasis classifier for papillary thyroid cancer was built using CDR3 differences across clinicopathological groups. TCRdb reprocessed the PCR reads via MiXCR. TCRdb assigned the V and J calls; the authors' analysis was not used. The data show tens of thousands of clones, roughly 15% seen once. None of the patients had undergone any treatment ahead of thyroid surgery. Study-level findings and limits: In both blood and tumor samples, TCR beta diversity was reported significantly higher for malignant than benign nodules.

Points on this clone: Its matching antigen is unknown.

The sample comprised blood. This receptor was obtained from a female donor with papillary thyroid cancer or a benign thyroid nodule (not recorded which). Some clones in this sample may be carry-over from other donors' samples. The genes are TRBV20-1 and TRBJ2-7; D may be TRBD2 (6 bases). The CDR3 DNA reads as TGCAGTGCTACGGGAGACTCCCATGAGCAGTACTTC. Protein product: CSATGDSHEQYF.